This TCR beta chain was captured in a study of blood T cell repertoires in COVID-19. Overall study: Samples representing acute and convalescent COVID-19 were sourced from the United States, Italy and Spain. PBMCs, B-cell-depleted T cells, or T cells were the source of the cDNA or gDNA that made up the material.

The CDR3 contains 12 residues. The germline CDR1 and CDR2 sequences are SGHVS and FQNEAQ. V shed 5 bases, J shed 9 bases, and the junction held 2 bases outside the gene matches. Method: immunoSEQ multiplex PCR; TCRdb's copy keeps in-frame clones and lacks some. The repertoire has about 160,000 clones, roughly 90% of them found once; the top ten carry 6.5% to 8%. Participants were aged about 18 to 90 years, lived in 20 to 25 US areas, and enrolled virtually. Sequencing was carried out using PBMCs or T cells enriched from blood (not recorded which). This chain joins TRBV7-8 and TRBJ2-1; 9 nucleotides agree with TRBD2. This receptor was identified in a woman in her forties or fifties who had recovered from COVID-19. CDR3 protein: CASSRAGGEQFF. The CDR3 DNA follows: TGTGCCAGCAGCCGAGCGGGGGGTGAGCAGTTCTTC. Variable domain in full (rest from reference TRBV7-8 and TRBJ2-1): GAGVSQSPRYKVAKRGQDVALRCDPISGHVSLFWYQQALGQGPEFLTYFQNEAQLDKSGLPSDRFFAERPEGSVSTLKIQRTQQEDSAVYLCASSRAGGEQFFGPGTRLTVL.